A single sample is the source of the 9 T cell receptor beta chains below, sequenced in a study of graft-versus-host responses after intestinal transplantation. Profiling relied on immunoSEQ multiplex PCR, and the TCRdb table lists in-frame clones only, not all of them. The table includes 30,000 to 45,000 clones, about 93% detected once. Antigen specificity for these receptors is unknown. The input for sequencing was unstimulated CD8+ T cells sorted from spleen or lymph node cells, taken before transplant. All receptors come from a human donor who was the organ donor for an intestinal transplant.

The rearrangement uses TRBV28 and TRBJ2-7; the D gene is possibly TRBD1 (6 bases). This CDR3 is built from 14 residues. Germline CDR1 MDHEN, CDR2 SYDVKM. The germline V and J ends were trimmed by 3 bases and 0 bases, with 9 bases remaining between them. DNA of the CDR3: TGTGCCAGCAGTTTGACAGGCAGCTCCTACGAGCAGTACTTC. Translation gives CASSLTGSSYEQYF. Using reference TRBV28 and TRBJ2-7 for the parts outside the CDR3, the full variable domain is DVKVTQSSRYLVKRTGEKVFLECVQDMDHENMFWYRQDPGLGLRLIYFSYDVKMKEKGDIPEGYSVSREKKERFSLILESASTNQTSMYLCASSLTGSSYEQYFGPGTRLTVT.

As concerns this clone: One end of the junction does not line up with germline, which may come from a read error. This rearrangement joins TRBV4-1 to TRBJ1-1; no clear D gene. Germline assignment: CDR1 MGHRA and CDR2 YSYEKL. CDR3 size: 15 residues. DNA of the CDR3: TGCGCCAGCAGCCAACGGCCCACATTGAATACTGAAGCTTTCTTT. Translating it yields CASSQRPTLNTEAFF.

The chain employs TRBV5-4 and TRBJ2-7; TRBD2 matches at 12 bases. Germline V lookup: CDR1 SGHNT, CDR2 YYREEE (reference sequence). Trimming took 3 bases from V and 5 from J; bases not matched to a gene: 3. The length of the CDR3 is 14 residues. The CDR3 loop reads CASSSSGRVDEQYF. The CDR3 coding sequence is TGTGCCAGCAGCTCTAGCGGGAGGGTCGACGAGCAGTACTTC.

This sequence joins TRBV6-5 and TRBJ2-5, with 8 bases that match TRBD2. The germline CDR1 and CDR2 sequences are MNHEY and SVGAGI. V lost 11 bases and J lost 2; bases outside the gene matches: 10. The length of the CDR3 is 14 residues. This CDR3 is CAATSGYLQETQYF. The DNA for the CDR3 is TGTGCCGCTACTAGCGGATATTTACAAGAGACCCAGTACTTC.

The chain combines TRBV15 with TRBJ2-3; 8 nucleotides align to TRBD1. Germline CDR1 and CDR2: LNHNV and YYDKDF (reference sequence). The CDR3 consists of 16 residues. V gave up 8 bases and J gave up 5 bases; unmatched junction bases: 15. CDR3 loop: CATSLYRGAWEDTQYF. DNA for the CDR3: TGTGCCACCTCCCTCTACAGGGGGGCTTGGGAAGATACGCAGTATTTT.

This chain uses TRBV29-1 with TRBJ2-7; possible D gene TRBD2, 5 bases. Trimming took 4 bases from V and 2 from J, leaving 12 bases between them. The CDR3 is 13 residues long. Germline CDR1 reads SQVTM; CDR2 reads ANQGSEA. The CDR3 region is CSVGPSTTYEQYF. The CDR3 DNA follows: TGCAGCGTTGGGCCTAGCACCACCTACGAGCAGTACTTC.

The V and J genes are TRBV7-6 and TRBJ1-1; D gene unclear. Germline V gene sequence: CDR1 SGHVS, CDR2 FNYEAQ. Between the trimmed V and J ends, which lost 5 bases and 4 bases, there was a span of 17 bases. The CDR3 has 15 amino acids. The CDR3 spells CASSPWTEEGTEAFF. In DNA, the CDR3 is TGTGCCAGCAGCCCCTGGACCGAGGAGGGCACTGAAGCTTTCTTT.

The rearrangement links TRBV2 to TRBJ2-7; a possible D gene is TRBD1 (7 bases). Per germline, CDR1 SNHLY and CDR2 FYNNEI. V lost 6 bases and J 0 bases, leaving 15 bases between the germline ends. The CDR3 loop spans 15 amino acids. The CDR3 reads CASSVAAGGSYEQYF. DNA of the CDR3: TGTGCCAGCAGCGTAGCGGCAGGGGGCTCCTACGAGCAGTACTTC. Combining the CDR3 with reference TRBV2 and TRBJ2-7 gives the whole variable domain EPEVTQTPSHQVTQMGQEVILRCVPISNHLYFYWYRQILGQKVEFLVSFYNNEISEKSEIFDDQFSVERPDGSNFTLKIRSTKLEDSAMYFCASSVAAGGSYEQYFGPGTRLTVT.

The CDR3 spells CASSLGQGRSYEQYF. As DNA, the CDR3 is TGTGCCAGCAGCTTAGGACAAGGCCGCTCCTACGAGCAGTACTTC. This chain joins TRBV11-3 and TRBJ2-7, with no clear D. Germline loops: CDR1 SGHNT, CDR2 YENEEA. This CDR3 has 15 amino acids. Trimming pared 1 base from V and 0 bases from J, leaving 10 bases between.